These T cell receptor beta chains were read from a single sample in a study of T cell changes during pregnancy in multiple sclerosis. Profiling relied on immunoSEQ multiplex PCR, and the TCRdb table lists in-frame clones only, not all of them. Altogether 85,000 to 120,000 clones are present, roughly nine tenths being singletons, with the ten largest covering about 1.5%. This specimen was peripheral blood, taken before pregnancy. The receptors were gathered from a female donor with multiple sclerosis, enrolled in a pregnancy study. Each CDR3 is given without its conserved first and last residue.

CDR3 protein: ASSLRTGVGSEAF
V gene: TRBV5-1
J gene: TRBJ1-1

CDR3 protein: ASSYREGGGYT
V gene: TRBV27
J gene: TRBJ1-2

CDR3 protein: ASSLGSNYGYT
V gene: TRBV28
J gene: TRBJ1-2

CDR3 protein: ASRTGTPVNTEAF
V gene: TRBV19
J gene: TRBJ1-1

CDR3 protein: ATSSGGTNEKLF
V gene: TRBV15
J gene: TRBJ1-4

CDR3 protein: ASSWGQLTYNEQF
V gene: TRBV7-2
J gene: TRBJ2-1

CDR3 protein: ASSEARMNTEAF
V gene: TRBV19
J gene: TRBJ1-1

CDR3 protein: ASSTSMRQGGQPQH
V gene: TRBV27
J gene: TRBJ1-5

CDR3 protein: ASSPKRRGQEQY
V gene: TRBV7-2
J gene: TRBJ2-7

CDR3 protein: ASGYRENTEAF
V gene: TRBV27
J gene: TRBJ1-1

CDR3 protein: ASSVEDRATYNEQF
V gene: TRBV9
J gene: TRBJ2-1

CDR3 protein: ASSYSGASTDTQY
V gene: TRBV6-5
J gene: TRBJ2-3

CDR3 protein: AISDPGQGPSYEQY
V gene: TRBV10-3
J gene: TRBJ2-7

CDR3 protein: ASSLAPDPSSYNEQF
V gene: TRBV5-4
J gene: TRBJ2-1

CDR3 protein: ASSLRSIGQVGATNEKLF
V gene: TRBV5-1
J gene: TRBJ1-4

CDR3 protein: ASSFVPPTGGSGNTIY
V gene: TRBV7-8
J gene: TRBJ1-3

CDR3 protein: ASSQGLAGGYEQY
V gene: TRBV5-1
J gene: TRBJ2-7

CDR3 protein: ASSLEPGGDRNAGYT
V gene: TRBV11-3
J gene: TRBJ1-2

CDR3 protein: ASSPGTGAHEQY
V gene: TRBV18
J gene: TRBJ2-7

CDR3 protein: ASSLRAGAFNNEQF
V gene: TRBV28
J gene: TRBJ2-1

CDR3 protein: ASSLPGLALDEQF
V gene: TRBV6-1
J gene: TRBJ2-1

CDR3 protein: ASSGHRNYGYT
V gene: TRBV9
J gene: TRBJ1-2

CDR3 protein: AWRPAGRDYGYT
V gene: TRBV30
J gene: TRBJ1-2

CDR3 protein: ATNSQIYEQY
V gene: TRBV6-1
J gene: TRBJ2-7

CDR3 protein: ASSSTGGWQPQH
V gene: TRBV27
J gene: TRBJ1-5

CDR3 protein: SVDESGPNYGYT
V gene: TRBV29-1
J gene: TRBJ1-2

CDR3 protein: ASSPGLAGGKETQY
V gene: TRBV18
J gene: TRBJ2-5

CDR3 protein: ASSVDPREETQY
V gene: TRBV9
J gene: TRBJ2-5

CDR3 protein: ASRKTGGSQGYT
V gene: TRBV7-9
J gene: TRBJ1-2